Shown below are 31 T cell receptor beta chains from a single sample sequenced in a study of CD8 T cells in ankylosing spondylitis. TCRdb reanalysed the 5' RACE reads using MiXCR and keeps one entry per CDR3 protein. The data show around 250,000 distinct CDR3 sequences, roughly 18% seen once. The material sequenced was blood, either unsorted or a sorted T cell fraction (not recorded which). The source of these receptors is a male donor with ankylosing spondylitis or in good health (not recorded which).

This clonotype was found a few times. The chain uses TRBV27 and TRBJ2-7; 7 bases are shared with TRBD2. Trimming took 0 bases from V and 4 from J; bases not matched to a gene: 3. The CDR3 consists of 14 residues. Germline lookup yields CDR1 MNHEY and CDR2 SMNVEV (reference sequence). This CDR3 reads CASSLSGREYEQYF. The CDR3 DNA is TGTGCCAGCAGTTTATCGGGGAGGGAATACGAGCAGTACTTC.

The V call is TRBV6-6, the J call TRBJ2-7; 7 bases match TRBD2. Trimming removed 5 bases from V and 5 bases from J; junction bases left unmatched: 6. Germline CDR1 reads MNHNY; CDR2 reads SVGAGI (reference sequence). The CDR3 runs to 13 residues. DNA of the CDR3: TGTGCCAGCAGTCACATGGGACTAAACGAGCAGTACTTC. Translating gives CASSHMGLNEQYF.

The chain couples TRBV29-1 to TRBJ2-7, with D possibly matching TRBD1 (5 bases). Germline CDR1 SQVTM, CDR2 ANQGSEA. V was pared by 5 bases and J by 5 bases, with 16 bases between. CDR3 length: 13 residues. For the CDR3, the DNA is TGCAGCGTTACCCCAAGGGGAAAGAACGAGCAGTACTTC. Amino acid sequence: CSVTPRGKNEQYF.

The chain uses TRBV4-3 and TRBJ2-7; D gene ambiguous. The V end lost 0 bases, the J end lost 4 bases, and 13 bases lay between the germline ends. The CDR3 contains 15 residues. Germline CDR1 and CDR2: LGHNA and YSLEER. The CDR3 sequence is CASSQDRTTTYEQYF. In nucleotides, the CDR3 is TGCGCCAGCAGCCAAGATAGGACCACAACATACGAGCAGTACTTC.

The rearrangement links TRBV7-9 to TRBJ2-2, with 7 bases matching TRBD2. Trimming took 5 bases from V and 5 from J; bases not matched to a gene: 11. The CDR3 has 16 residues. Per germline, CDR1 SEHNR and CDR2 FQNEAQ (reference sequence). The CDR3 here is CASSGLGSGQTGELFF. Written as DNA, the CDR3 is TGTGCCAGCAGCGGCCTGGGTAGCGGGCAGACCGGGGAGCTGTTTTTT. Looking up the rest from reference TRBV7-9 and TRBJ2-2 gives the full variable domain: DTGVSQNPRHKITKRGQNVTFRCDPISEHNRLYWYRQTLGQGPEFLTYFQNEAQLEKSRLLSDRFSAERPKGSFSTLEIQRTEQGDSAMYLCASSGLGSGQTGELFFGEGSRLTVL.

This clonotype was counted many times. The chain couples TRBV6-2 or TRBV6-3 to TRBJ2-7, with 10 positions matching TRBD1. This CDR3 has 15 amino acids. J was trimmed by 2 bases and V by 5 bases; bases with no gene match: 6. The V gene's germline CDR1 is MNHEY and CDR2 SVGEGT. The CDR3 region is CASSPPGTGAYEQYF. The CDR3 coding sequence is TGTGCCAGCAGTCCGCCGGGGACAGGGGCCTACGAGCAGTACTTC.

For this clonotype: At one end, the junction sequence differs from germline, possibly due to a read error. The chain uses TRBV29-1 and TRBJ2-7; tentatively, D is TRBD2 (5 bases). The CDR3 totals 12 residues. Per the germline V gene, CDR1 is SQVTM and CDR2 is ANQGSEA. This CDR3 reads CSVLPSSHEQYF. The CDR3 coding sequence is TGCAGCGTCCTTCCTAGCTCCCACGAGCAGTACTTC.

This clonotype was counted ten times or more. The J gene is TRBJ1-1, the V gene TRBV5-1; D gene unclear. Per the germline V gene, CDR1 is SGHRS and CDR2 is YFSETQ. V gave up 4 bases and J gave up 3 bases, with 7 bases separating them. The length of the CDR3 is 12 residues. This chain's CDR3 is CASSPGHTEAFF. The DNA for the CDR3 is TGCGCCAGCAGCCCTGGACACACTGAAGCTTTCTTT.

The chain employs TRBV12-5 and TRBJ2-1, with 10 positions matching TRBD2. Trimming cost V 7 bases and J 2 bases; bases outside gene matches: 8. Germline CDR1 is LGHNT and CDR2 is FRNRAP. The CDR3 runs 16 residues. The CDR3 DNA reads TGTGCTAGTGCTTACCTAGCGGGAGCTGCCTACAATGAGCAGTTCTTC. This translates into CASAYLAGAAYNEQFF.

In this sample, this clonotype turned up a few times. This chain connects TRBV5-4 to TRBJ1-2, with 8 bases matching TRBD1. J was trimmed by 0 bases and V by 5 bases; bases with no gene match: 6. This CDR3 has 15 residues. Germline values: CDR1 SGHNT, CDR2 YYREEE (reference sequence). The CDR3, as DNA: TGTGCCAGCAGAGCCCCGGACAGGGCTAACTATGGCTACACCTTC. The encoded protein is CASRAPDRANYGYTF.

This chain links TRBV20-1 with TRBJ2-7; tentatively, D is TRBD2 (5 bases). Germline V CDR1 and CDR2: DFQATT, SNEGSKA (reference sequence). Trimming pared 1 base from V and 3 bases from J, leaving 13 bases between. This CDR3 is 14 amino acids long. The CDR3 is CSARGAADLYEQYF. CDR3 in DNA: TGCAGTGCTAGAGGGGCAGCGGACCTCTACGAGCAGTACTTC.

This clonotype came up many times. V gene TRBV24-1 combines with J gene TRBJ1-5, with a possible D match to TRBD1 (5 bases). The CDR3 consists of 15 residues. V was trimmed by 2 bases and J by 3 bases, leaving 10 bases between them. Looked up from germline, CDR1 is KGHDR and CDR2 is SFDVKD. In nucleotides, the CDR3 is TGTGCCACCAGTGATTCGGGACGGATCAATCAGCCCCAGCATTTT. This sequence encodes CATSDSGRINQPQHF.

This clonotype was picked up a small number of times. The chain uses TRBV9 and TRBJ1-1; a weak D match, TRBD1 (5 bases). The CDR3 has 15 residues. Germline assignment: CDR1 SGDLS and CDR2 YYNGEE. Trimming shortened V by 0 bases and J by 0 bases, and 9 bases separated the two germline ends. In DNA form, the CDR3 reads TGTGCCAGCAGCGTAGGTGGACAATTGAACACTGAAGCTTTCTTT. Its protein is CASSVGGQLNTEAFF.

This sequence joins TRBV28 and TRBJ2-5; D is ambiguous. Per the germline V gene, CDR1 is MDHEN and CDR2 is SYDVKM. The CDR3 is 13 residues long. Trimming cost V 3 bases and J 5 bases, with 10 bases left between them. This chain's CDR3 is CASSLKLGETQYF. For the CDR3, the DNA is TGTGCCAGCAGTTTGAAACTTGGGGAGACCCAGTACTTC.

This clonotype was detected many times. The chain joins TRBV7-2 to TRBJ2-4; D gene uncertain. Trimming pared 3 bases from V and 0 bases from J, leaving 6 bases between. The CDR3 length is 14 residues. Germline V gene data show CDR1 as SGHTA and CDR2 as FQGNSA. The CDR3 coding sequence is TGTGCCAGCAGCTTCTTAGTAGCCAAAAACATTCAGTACTTC. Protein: CASSFLVAKNIQYF.

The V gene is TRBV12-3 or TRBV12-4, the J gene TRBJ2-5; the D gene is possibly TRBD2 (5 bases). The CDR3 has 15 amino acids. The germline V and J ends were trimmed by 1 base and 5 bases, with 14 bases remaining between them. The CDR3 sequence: CASSLGASTGETQYF. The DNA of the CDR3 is TGTGCCAGCAGTTTAGGGGCCTCAACGGGGGAGACCCAGTACTTC.

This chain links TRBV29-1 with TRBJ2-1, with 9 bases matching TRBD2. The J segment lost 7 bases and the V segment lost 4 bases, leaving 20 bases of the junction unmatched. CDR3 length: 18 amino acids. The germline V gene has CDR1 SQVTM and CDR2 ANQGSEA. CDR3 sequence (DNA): TGCAGCGTTGTCCGGGCTAGCGGGAATCGGGGCCTGGGTAATGAGCAGTTCTTC. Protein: CSVVRASGNRGLGNEQFF.

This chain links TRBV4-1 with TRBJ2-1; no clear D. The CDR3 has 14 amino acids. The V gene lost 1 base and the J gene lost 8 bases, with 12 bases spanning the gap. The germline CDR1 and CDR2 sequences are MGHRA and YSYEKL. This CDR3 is CASSQVGLRDEQFF. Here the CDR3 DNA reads TGCGCCAGCAGCCAAGTCGGCCTTAGGGATGAGCAGTTCTTC.

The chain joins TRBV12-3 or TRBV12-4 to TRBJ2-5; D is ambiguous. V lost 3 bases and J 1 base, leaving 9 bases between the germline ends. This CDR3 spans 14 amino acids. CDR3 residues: CASSFLPTQETQYF. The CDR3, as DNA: TGTGCCAGCAGTTTCCTCCCTACCCAAGAGACCCAGTACTTC.

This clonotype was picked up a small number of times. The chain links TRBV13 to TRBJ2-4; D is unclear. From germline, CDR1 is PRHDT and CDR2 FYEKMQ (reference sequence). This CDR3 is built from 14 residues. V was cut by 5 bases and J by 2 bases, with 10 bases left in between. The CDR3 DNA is TGTGCCAGCAGCCTCCGGTCGTCCAAAAACATTCAGTACTTC. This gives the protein CASSLRSSKNIQYF.

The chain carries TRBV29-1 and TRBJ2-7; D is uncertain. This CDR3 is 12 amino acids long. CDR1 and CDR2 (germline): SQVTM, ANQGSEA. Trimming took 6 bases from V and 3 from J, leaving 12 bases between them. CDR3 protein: CSVSGLSYEQYF. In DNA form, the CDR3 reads TGCAGCGTATCGGGTTTAAGCTACGAGCAGTACTTC.

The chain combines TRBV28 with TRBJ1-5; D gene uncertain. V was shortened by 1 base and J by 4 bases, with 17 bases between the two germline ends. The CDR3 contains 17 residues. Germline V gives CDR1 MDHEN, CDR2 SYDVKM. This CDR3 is CASSLFPGLAENQPQHF. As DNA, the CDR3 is TGTGCCAGCAGTTTATTCCCGGGTCTGGCGGAAAATCAGCCCCAGCATTTT.

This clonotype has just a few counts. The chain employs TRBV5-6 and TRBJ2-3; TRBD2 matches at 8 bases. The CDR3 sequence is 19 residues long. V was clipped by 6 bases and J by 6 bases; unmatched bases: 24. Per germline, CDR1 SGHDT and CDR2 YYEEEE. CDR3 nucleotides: TGTGCCAGCACCACCTTGACGGGTGTGGGACTAGGGGGTGGGGATACGCAGTATTTT. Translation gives CASTTLTGVGLGGGDTQYF.

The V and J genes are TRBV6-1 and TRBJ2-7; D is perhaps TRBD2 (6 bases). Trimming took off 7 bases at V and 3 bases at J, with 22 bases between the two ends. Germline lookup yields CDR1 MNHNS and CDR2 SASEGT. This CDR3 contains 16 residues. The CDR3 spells CASKELPGRTLYEQYF. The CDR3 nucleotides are TGTGCCAGCAAGGAACTCCCCGGGAGAACGCTCTACGAGCAGTACTTC.

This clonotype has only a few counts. The CDR3 nucleotides read TGCAGTGCTACCCCGGACAACTCAGTTACCTACGAGCAGTACTTC. This codes for CSATPDNSVTYEQYF. The rearrangement uses TRBV20-1 and TRBJ2-7, with D tentatively TRBD1 (5 bases). Germline lookup yields CDR1 DFQATT and CDR2 SNEGSKA (reference sequence). The CDR3 has 15 residues. V lost 4 bases, J lost 2 bases, and 18 bases lay in between.

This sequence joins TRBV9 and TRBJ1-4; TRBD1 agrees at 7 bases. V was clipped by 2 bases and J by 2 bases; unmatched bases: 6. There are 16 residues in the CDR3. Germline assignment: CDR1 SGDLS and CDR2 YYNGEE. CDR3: CASSVRPGQTNEKLFF. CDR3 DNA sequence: TGTGCCAGCAGCGTCCGACCGGGACAGACTAATGAAAAACTGTTTTTT.

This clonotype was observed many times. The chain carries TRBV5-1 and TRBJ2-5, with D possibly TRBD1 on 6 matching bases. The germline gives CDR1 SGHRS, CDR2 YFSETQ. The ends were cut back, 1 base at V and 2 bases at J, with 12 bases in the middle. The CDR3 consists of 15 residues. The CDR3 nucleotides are TGCGCCAGCAGCTTGTTAGAGGGGGTACAAGAGACCCAGTACTTC. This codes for CASSLLEGVQETQYF.

The CDR3 region has the DNA TGTGCCAGCAGCCCCGGGACCAACGAGCAGTACTTC. It translates to CASSPGTNEQYF. The chain uses TRBV12-3 or TRBV12-4 and TRBJ2-7, with D perhaps TRBD1 or TRBD2 (5 bases each). Trimming shortened V by 6 bases and J by 5 bases, and 11 bases separated the two germline ends. This CDR3 has 12 residues.

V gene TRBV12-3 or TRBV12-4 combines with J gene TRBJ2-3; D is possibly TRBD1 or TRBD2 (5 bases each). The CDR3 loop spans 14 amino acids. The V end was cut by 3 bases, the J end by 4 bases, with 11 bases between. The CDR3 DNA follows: TGTGCCAGCAGTTTGTCAGGGACCTCAGATACGCAGTATTTT. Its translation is CASSLSGTSDTQYF.

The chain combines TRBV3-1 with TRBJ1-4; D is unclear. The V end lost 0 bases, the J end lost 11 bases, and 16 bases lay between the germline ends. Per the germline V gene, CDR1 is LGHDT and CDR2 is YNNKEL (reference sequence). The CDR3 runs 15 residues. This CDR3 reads CASSQELDFGKKLFF. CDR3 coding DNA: TGTGCCAGCAGCCAAGAGTTGGATTTTGGCAAGAAACTGTTTTTT.

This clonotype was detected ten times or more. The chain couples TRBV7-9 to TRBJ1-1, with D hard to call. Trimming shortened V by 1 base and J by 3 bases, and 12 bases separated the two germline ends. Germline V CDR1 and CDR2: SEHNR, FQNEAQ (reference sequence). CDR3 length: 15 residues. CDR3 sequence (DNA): TGTGCCAGCAGCTTAGTGGGGAGTGGAGACACTGAAGCTTTCTTT. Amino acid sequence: CASSLVGSGDTEAFF. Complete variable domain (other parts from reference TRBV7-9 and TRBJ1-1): DTGVSQNPRHKITKRGQNVTFRCDPISEHNRLYWYRQTLGQGPEFLTYFQNEAQLEKSRLLSDRFSAERPKGSFSTLEIQRTEQGDSAMYLCASSLVGSGDTEAFFGQGTRLTVV.